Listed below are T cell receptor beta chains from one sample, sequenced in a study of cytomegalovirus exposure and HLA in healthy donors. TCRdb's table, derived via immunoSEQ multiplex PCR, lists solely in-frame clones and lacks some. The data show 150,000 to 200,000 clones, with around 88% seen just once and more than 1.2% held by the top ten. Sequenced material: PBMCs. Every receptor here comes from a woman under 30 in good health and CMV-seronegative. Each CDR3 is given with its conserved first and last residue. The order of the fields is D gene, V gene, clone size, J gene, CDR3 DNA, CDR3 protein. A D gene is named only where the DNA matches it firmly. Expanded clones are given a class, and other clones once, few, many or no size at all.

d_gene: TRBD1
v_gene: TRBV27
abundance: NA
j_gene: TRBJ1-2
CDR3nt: TGTGCCAGCAGTTTAGGAGGACAGGGGTTGAGAGGCTACACCTTC
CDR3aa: CASSLGGQGLRGYTF

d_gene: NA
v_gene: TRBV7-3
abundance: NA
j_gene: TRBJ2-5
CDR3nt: TGTGCCAGCAGCTTAACAGTGGGGGGTGGTCAAGAGACCCAGTACTTC
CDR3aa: CASSLTVGGGQETQYF

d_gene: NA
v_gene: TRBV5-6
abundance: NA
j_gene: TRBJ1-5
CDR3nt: TGTGCCAGCAGCTTCAGACAGGGCAATCAGCCCCAGCATTTT
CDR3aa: CASSFRQGNQPQHF

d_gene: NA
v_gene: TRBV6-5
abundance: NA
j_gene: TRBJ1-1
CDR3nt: TGTGCCAGCAACAGGGAGAACACTGAAGCTTTCTTT
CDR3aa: CASNRENTEAFF

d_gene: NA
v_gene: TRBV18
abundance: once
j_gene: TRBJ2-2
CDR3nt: TGTGCCAGCTCACCACCTTATGCGGGGGCTCCTTATACCGGGGAGCTGTTTTTT
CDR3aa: CASSPPYAGAPYTGELFF

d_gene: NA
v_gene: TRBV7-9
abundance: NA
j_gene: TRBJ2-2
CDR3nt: TGTGCCAGCAGCGGGACCGGGACATTTACCGGGGAGCTGTTTTTT
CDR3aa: CASSGTGTFTGELFF

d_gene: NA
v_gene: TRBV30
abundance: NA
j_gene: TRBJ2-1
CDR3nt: TGTGCCTGGAGTCGGGCTAGCGATGAGCAGTTCTTC
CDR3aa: CAWSRASDEQFF

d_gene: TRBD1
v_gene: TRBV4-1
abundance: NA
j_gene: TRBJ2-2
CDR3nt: TGCGCCAGCAGCCCCCGGGACAGGGGGCCCGGGGAGCTGTTTTTT
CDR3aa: CASSPRDRGPGELFF

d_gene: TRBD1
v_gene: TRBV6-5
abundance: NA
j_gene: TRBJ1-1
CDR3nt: TGTGCCAGCAGCTGGACAGGGGGAACTGAAGCTTTCTTT
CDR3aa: CASSWTGGTEAFF

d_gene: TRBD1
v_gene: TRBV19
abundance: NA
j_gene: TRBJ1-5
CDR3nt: TGTGCCAGTAGTAGCCAAGACAGGGGGCTTCAGCCCCAGCATTTT
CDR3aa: CASSSQDRGLQPQHF

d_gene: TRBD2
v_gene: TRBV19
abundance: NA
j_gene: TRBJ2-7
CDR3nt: TGTGCCAGTACCCCTAGCGGGGGCCAACCCTACGAGCAGTACTTC
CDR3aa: CASTPSGGQPYEQYF

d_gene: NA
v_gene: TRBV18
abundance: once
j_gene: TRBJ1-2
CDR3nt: TGTGCCAGCTCACCACCCCCAGGGTCAGCTAACTATGGCTACACCTTC
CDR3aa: CASSPPPGSANYGYTF

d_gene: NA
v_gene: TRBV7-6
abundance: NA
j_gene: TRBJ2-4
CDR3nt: TGTGCCAGCAGTCCTGTCGTGGGCCCCGTTAACATTCAGTACTTC
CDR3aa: CASSPVVGPVNIQYF

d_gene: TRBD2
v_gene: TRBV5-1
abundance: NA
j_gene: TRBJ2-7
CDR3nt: TGCGCCAGCAGCATAACTAGCGGTCATCGGAACTACGAGCAGTACTTC
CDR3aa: CASSITSGHRNYEQYF

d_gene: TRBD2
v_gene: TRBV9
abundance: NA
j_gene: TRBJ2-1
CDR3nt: TGTGCCAGCACAGGGACTAGCGCTGAACATGAGCAGTTCTTC
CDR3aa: CASTGTSAEHEQFF

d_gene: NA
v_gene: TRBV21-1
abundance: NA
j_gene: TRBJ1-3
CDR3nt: TGTGCCAGCAGCAACGAGTTTGTGGCAGGTAAAGGAAACACCATATATTTT
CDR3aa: CASSNEFVAGKGNTIYF

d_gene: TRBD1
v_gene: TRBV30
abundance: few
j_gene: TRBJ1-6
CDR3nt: TGTGCCTGGAGTGTAAAGGGGACAGGGGGAAATTCACCCCTCCACTTT
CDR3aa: CAWSVKGTGGNSPLHF

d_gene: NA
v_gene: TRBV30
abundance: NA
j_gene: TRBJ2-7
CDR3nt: TGTGCCTCCGACAGCGTCCGTTACGAGCAGTACTTC
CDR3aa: CASDSVRYEQYF

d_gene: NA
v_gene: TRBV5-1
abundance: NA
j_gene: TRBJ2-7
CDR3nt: TGCGCCAGCAGCTTGGAGACAGGAAGTTACGAGCAGTACTTC
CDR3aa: CASSLETGSYEQYF

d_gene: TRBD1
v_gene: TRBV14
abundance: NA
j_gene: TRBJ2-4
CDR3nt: TGTGCCAGCAGCCCGCTCGGACAGGGAAATTTATTTTTC
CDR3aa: CASSPLGQGNLFF

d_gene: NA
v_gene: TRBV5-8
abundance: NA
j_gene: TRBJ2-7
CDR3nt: TGTGCCAGCAGCCCGATTGGGGGGAGGAGTTACGAGCAGTACTTC
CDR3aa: CASSPIGGRSYEQYF

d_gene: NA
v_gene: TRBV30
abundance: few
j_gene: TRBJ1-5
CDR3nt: TGTGCCTGGAGTGTACCCCGTCCTGCCCCAGGTGAGCCCCAGCATTTT
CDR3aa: CAWSVPRPAPGEPQHF

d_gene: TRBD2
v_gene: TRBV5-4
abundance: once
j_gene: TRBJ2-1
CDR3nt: TGTGCCAGCATCCCCAAGGGGCTAGCGGCATACAATGAGCAGTTCTTC
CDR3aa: CASIPKGLAAYNEQFF

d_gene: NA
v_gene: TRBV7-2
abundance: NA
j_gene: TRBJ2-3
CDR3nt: TGTGCCAGCAGCCCAAGAGGTGACTTCACAGATACGCAGTATTTT
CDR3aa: CASSPRGDFTDTQYF

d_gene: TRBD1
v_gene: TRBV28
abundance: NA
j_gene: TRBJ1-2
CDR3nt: TGTGCCAGCAGTCGCCACAGGGGCCCTAACTATGGCTACACCTTC
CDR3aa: CASSRHRGPNYGYTF

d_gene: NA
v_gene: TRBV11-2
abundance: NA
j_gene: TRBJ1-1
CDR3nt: TGTGCCAGCAGCCCAAGCGGGGACACTGAAGCTTTCTTT
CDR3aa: CASSPSGDTEAFF

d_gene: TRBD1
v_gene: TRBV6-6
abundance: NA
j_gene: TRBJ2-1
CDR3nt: TGTGCCAGCAGTTACGGGCAGGGGGTGGGGAACAATGAGCAGTTCTTC
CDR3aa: CASSYGQGVGNNEQFF

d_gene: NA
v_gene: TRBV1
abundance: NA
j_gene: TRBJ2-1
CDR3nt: TGCACCAGCAGCCAACCTCCCGGGGCCGGGGGGTTCTTC
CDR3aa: CTSSQPPGAGGFF

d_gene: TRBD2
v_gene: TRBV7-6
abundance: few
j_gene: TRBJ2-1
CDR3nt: TGTGCCAGCAGCTCCCCATTTGGAAGCGGGGGGCCCAATGAGCAGTTCTTC
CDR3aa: CASSSPFGSGGPNEQFF

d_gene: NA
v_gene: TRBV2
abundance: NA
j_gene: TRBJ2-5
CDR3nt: TGTGCCAGCAGTGAGCCCCGTGACAGTACTGAAGAGACCCAGTACTTC
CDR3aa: CASSEPRDSTEETQYF

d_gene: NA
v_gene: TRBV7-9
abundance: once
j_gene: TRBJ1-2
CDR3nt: TGTGCCAGCAGCTCTGGGTCGTCAGGGGCGAGCTATGGCTACACCTTC
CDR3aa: CASSSGSSGASYGYTF

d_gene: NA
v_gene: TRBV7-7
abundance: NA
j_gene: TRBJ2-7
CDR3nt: TGTGCCAGCAGCCCGGACTGGAGCTCCTACGAGCAGTACTTC
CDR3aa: CASSPDWSSYEQYF

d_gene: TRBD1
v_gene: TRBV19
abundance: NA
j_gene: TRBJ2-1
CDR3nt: TGTGCCACGAACCGGGGACAGGGGGCTTACAATGAGCAGTTCTTC
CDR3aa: CATNRGQGAYNEQFF

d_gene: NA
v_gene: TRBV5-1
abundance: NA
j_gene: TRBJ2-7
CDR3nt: TGCGCCAGCAGCTTAACAGGGTTTACCTCCAGCTACGAGCAGTACTTC
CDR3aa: CASSLTGFTSSYEQYF

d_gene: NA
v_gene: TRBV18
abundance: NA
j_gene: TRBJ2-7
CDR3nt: TGTGCCAGCTCACCCCGGAGAGGGCCAGACGAGCAGTACTTC
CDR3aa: CASSPRRGPDEQYF

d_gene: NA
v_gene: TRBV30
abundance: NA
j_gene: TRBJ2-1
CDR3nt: TGTGCCTGGAGTCCCGGGGGTCACTCCTACAATGAGCAGTTCTTC
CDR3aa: CAWSPGGHSYNEQFF

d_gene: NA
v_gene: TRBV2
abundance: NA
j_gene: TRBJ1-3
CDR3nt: TGTGCCAGCAGTGAAGCGGCAGGGGTTCGCCCCTCTGGAAACACCATATATTTT
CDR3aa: CASSEAAGVRPSGNTIYF

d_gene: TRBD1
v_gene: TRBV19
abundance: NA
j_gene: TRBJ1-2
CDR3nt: TGTGCCAGCCAAGCAGGACAGGTCCAGGACTATGGCTACACCTTC
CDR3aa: CASQAGQVQDYGYTF

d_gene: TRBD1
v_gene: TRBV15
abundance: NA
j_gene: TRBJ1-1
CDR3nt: TGTGCCACCAGCGTGTCCGGGACAGGGCTTGAAGCTTTCTTT
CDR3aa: CATSVSGTGLEAFF

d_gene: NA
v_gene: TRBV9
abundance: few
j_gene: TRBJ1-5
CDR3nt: TGTGCCAGCAGCGTAGACGGAGCGAATCAGCCCCAGCATTTT
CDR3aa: CASSVDGANQPQHF

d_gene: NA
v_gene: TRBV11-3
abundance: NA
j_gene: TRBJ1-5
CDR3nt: TGTGCCAGCAGCCGTAGCCGACAGAGCAATCAGCCCCAGCATTTT
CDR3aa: CASSRSRQSNQPQHF